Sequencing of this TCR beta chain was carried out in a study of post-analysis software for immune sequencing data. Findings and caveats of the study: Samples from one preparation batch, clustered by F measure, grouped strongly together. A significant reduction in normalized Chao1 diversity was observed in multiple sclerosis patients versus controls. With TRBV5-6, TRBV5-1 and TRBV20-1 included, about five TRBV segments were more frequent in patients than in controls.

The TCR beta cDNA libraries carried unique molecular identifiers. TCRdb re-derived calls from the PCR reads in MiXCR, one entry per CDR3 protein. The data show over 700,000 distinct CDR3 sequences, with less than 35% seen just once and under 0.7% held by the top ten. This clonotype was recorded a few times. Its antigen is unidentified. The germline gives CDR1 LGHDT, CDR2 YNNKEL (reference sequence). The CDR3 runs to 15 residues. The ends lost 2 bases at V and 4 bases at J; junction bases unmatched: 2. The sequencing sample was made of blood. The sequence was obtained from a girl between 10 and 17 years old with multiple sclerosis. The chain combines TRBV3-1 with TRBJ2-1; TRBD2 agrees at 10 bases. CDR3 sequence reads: CASSQKLAGYNEQFF. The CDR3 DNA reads TGTGCCAGCAGCCAAAAACTAGCGGGATACAATGAGCAGTTCTTC.